A single T cell receptor (beta chain) is shown here with its context. The antigen is unknown. Separation from the roughly 700-subject first cohort characterized the 120-subject validation cohort, to which the donors belonged. The record originates from a study of cytomegalovirus exposure and HLA in healthy donors. Study findings and constraints: While the bulk of TCR sequences proved rare, some public TCRs turned up in many donors. Clusters of TCRs from the first cohort tended to co-occur in the 100 to 150 validation repertoires (as a later analysis found). The investigators catalogued 160 or so TCR beta chains as cytomegalovirus-associated.

The data were produced by immunoSEQ multiplex PCR, yet TCRdb's version contains in-frame clones alone and is incomplete. The table shows fewer than 200,000 clones, with roughly 89% occurring only once. The clonotype comes from a woman aged 30 to 39 in good health and CMV-seronegative. Source material: PBMCs.

The CDR3 reads CAISESRGISTDTQYF. As DNA, the CDR3 is TGTGCCATCAGTGAGTCGAGAGGAATTAGCACAGATACGCAGTATTTT. The chain recombines TRBV10-3 with TRBJ2-3; D unclear. Trimming removed 0 bases at V and 0 bases at J, with 10 bases between. The CDR3 is made up of 16 amino acids. CDR1 and CDR2 (germline): ENHRY, SYGVKD.